This TCR beta chain was observed in a study of blood T cell repertoires in COVID-19. At the level of the study: T cells, B-cell-depleted T cells, or PBMCs supplied cDNA or gDNA.

This clone was detected once. CDR3 length: 12 amino acids. Germline CDR1 is SGHVS and CDR2 is FQNEAQ. V was shortened by 2 bases and J by 6 bases, with 8 bases between the two germline ends. Authors' analysis steps: Amplified reference gene primers provided the basis for estimating nucleated cell counts. Using immunoSEQ multiplex PCR, the repertoire was profiled, and TCRdb retains in-frame clones only, with some absent. Clonal size and the V and J genes are those of that table, whereas D and trimming came from the DNA. The sample records approximately 140,000 clones, 88% being singletons. Sample: peripheral blood. The TCR originated in a woman aged 55-70 years with acute or convalescent COVID-19. The chain links TRBV7-8 to TRBJ2-7; D is undetermined. The CDR3 here is CASSLQFGEQYF. In nucleotides, the CDR3 is TGTGCCAGCAGCTTACAATTCGGCGAGCAGTACTTC. The whole variable domain, remainder taken from reference TRBV7-8 and TRBJ2-7, is GAGVSQSPRYKVAKRGQDVALRCDPISGHVSLFWYQQALGQGPEFLTYFQNEAQLDKSGLPSDRFFAERPEGSVSTLKIQRTQQEDSAVYLCASSLQFGEQYFGPGTRLTVT.